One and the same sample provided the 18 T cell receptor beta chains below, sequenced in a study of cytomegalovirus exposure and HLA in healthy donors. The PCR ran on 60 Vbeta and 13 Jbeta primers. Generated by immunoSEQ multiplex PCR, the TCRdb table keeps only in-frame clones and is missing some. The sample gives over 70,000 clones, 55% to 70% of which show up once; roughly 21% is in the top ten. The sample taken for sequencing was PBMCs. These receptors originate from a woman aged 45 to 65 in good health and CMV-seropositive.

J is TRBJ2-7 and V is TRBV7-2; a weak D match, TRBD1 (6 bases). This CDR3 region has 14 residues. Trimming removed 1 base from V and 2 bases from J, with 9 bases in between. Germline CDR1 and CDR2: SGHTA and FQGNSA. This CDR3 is CASSLVEGAYEQYF. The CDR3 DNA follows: TGTGCCAGCAGCTTAGTTGAGGGGGCCTACGAGCAGTACTTC.

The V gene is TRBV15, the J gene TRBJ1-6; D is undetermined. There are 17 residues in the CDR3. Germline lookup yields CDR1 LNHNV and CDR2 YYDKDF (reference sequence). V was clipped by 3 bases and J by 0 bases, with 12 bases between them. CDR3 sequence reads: CATSRRTGSSYNSPLHF. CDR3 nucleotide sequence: TGTGCCACCAGCAGGAGAACGGGGAGCTCCTATAATTCACCCCTCCACTTT.

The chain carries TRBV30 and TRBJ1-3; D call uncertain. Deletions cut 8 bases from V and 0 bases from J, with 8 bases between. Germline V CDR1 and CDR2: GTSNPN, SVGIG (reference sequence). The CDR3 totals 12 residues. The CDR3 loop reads CAGTVSGNTIYF. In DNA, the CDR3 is TGTGCCGGCACAGTCTCTGGAAACACCATATATTTT.

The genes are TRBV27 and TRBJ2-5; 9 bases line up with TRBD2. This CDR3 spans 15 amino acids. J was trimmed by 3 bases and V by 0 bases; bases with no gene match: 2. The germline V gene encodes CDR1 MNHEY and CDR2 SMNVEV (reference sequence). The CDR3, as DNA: TGTGCCAGCAGTTTATCGTTAGCGGGGGAAGAGACCCAGTACTTC. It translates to CASSLSLAGEETQYF.

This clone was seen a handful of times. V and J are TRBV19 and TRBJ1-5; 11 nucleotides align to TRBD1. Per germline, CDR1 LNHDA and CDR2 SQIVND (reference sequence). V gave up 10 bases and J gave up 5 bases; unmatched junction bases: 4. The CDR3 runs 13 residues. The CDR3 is CATGTGGHQPQHF. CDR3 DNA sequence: TGTGCCACCGGGACAGGGGGACATCAGCCCCAGCATTTT.

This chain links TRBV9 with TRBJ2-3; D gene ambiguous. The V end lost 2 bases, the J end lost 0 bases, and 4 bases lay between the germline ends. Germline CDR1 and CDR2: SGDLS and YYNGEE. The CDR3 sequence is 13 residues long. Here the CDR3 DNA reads TGTGCCAGCAGCGTCACTAGCACAGATACGCAGTATTTT. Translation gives CASSVTSTDTQYF. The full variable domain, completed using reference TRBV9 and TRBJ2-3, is DSGVTQTPKHLITATGQRVTLRCSPRSGDLSVYWYQQSLDQGLQFLIQYYNGEERAKGNILERFSAQQFPDLHSELNLSSLELGDSALYFCASSVTSTDTQYFGPGTRLTVL.

DNA of the CDR3: TGCGCCAGCAGCTTGGAGGCTAGCGGCCCTAATGAGCAGTTCTTC. It yields the protein CASSLEASGPNEQFF. The chain has TRBV5-1 and TRBJ2-1; 7 nucleotides line up with TRBD2. The CDR3 covers 15 residues. The germline gives CDR1 SGHRS, CDR2 YFSETQ. The junction had 7 bases not matched to a gene; V was cut back by 0 bases and J by 7 bases.

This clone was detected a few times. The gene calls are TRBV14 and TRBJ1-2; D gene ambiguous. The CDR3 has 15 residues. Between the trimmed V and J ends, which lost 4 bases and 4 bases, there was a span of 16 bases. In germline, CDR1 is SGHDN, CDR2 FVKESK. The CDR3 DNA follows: TGTGCCAGCAGCCCAACCGGGGAAACTATCTATGGCTACACCTTC. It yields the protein CASSPTGETIYGYTF.

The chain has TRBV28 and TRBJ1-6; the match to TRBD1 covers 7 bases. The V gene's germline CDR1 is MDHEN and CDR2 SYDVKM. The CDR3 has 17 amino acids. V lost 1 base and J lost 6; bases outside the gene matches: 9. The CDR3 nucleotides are TGTGCCAGCAGTTTATCGTCCGGGACAGCGAGTAATTCACCCCTCCACTTT. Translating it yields CASSLSSGTASNSPLHF.

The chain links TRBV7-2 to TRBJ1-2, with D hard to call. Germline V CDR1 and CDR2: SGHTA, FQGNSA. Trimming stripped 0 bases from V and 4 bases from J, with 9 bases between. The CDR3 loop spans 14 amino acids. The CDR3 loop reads CASSLAEGSYGYTF. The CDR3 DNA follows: TGTGCCAGCAGCTTAGCCGAGGGTAGCTATGGCTACACCTTC. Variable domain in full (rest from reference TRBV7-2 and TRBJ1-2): GAGVSQSPSNKVTEKGKDVELRCDPISGHTALYWYRQSLGQGLEFLIYFQGNSAPDKSGLPSDRFSAERTGGSVSTLTIQRTQQEDSAVYLCASSLAEGSYGYTFGSGTRLTVV.

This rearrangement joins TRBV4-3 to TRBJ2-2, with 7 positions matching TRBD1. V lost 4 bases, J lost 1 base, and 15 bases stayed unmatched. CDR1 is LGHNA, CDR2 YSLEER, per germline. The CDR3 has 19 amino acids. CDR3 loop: CASSRLWPAGQENTGELFF. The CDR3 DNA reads TGCGCCAGCAGCCGACTTTGGCCAGCTGGACAGGAGAACACCGGGGAGCTGTTTTTT.

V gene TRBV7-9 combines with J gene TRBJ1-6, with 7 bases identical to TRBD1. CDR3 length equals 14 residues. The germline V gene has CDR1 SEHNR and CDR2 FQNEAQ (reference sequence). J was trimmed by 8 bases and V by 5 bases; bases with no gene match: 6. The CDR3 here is CASSNTTGYSPLHF. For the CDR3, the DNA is TGTGCCAGCAGCAACACGACAGGGTATTCACCCCTCCACTTT.

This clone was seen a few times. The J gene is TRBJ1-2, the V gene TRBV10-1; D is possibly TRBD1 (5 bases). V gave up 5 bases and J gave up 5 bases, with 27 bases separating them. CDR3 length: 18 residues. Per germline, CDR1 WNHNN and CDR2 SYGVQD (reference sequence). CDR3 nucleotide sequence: TGCGCCAGCAGTAAAGAGGTAGACGGGGGTTTCGCCATATATGGCTACACCTTC. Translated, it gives CASSKEVDGGFAIYGYTF.

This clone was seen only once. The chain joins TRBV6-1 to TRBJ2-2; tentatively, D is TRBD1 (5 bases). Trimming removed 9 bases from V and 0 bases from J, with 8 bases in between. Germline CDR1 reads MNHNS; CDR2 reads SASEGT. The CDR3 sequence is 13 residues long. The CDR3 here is CASADTNTGELFF. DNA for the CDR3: TGTGCCAGTGCGGACACGAACACCGGGGAGCTGTTTTTT.

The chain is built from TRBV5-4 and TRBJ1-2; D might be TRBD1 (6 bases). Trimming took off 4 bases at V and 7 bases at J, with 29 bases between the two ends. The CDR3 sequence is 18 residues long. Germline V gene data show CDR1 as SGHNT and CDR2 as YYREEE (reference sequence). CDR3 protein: CASSHPTRQDYRSLGYTF. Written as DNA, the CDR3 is TGTGCCAGCAGCCATCCGACCCGACAGGATTATAGAAGTCTTGGCTACACCTTC.

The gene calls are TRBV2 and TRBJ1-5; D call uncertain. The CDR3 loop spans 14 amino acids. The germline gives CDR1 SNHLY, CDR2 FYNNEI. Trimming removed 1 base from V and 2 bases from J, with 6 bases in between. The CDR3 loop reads CASSEERGNQPQHF. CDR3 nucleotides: TGTGCCAGCAGTGAAGAGAGGGGCAATCAGCCCCAGCATTTT. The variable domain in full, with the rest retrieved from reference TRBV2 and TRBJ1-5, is EPEVTQTPSHQVTQMGQEVILRCVPISNHLYFYWYRQILGQKVEFLVSFYNNEISEKSEIFDDQFSVERPDGSNFTLKIRSTKLEDSAMYFCASSEERGNQPQHFGDGTRLSIL.

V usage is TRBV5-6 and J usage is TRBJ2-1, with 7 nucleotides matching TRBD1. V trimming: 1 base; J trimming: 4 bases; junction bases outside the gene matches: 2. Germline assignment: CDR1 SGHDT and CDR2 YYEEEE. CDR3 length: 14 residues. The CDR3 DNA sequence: TGTGCCAGCAGCTTGCCACAGGGGTACAATGAGCAGTTCTTC. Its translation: CASSLPQGYNEQFF.

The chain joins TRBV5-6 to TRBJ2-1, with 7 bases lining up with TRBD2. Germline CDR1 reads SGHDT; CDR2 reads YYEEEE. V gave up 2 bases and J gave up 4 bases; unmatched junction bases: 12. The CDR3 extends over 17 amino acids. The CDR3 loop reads CASSFSPGGGTYNEQFF. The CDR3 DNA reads TGTGCCAGCAGCTTCTCCCCTGGCGGGGGAACTTACAATGAGCAGTTCTTC.